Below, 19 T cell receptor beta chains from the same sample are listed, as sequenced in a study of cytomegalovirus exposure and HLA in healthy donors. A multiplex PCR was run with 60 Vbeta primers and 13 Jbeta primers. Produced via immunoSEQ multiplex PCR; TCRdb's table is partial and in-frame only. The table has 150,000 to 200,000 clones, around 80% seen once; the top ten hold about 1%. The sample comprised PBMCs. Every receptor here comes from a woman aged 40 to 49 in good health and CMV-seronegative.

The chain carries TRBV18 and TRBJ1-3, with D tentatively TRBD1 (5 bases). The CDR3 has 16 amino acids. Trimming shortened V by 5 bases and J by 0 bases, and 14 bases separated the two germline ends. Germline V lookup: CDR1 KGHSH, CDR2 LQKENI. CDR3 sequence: CASSTGGTSSGNTIYF. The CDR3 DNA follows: TGTGCCAGCTCAACGGGGGGGACGAGCTCTGGAAACACCATATATTTT.

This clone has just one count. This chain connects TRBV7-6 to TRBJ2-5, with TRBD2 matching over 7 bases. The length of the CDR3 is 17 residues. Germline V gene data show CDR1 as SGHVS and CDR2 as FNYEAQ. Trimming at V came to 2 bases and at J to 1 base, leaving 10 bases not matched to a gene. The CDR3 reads CASSLNPQAGAQETQYF. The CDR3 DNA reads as TGTGCCAGCAGCTTAAATCCCCAGGCGGGAGCCCAAGAGACCCAGTACTTC.

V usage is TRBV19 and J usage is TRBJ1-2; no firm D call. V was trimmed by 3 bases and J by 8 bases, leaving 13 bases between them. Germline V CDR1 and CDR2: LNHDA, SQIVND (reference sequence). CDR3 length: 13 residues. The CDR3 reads CASSILRADGYTF. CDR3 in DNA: TGTGCCAGTAGTATCTTGAGGGCGGACGGCTACACCTTC.

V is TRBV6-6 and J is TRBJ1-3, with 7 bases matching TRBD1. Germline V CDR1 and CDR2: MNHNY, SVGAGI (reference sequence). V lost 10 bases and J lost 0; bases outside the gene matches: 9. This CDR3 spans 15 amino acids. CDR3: CATIGRGSSGNTIYF. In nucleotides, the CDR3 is TGTGCCACGATCGGCAGGGGGTCCTCTGGAAACACCATATATTTT.

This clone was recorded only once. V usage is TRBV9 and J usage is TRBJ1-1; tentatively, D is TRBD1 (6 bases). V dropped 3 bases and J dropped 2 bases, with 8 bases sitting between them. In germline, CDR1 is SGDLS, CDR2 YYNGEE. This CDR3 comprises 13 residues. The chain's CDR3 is CASSGTVNTEAFF. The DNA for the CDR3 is TGTGCCAGCAGCGGGACAGTCAACACTGAAGCTTTCTTT.

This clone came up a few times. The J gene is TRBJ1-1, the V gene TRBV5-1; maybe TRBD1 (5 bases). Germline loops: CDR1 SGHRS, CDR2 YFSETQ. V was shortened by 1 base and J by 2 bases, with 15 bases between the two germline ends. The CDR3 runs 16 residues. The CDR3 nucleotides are TGCGCCAGCAGCTTGATAGGTCCAGGGCAAAACACTGAAGCTTTCTTT. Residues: CASSLIGPGQNTEAFF.

The CDR3 DNA is TGTGCCAGCAGTTACCCTAACACCGGGGAGCTGTTTTTT. This translates into CASSYPNTGELFF. The gene calls are TRBV6-5 and TRBJ2-2; D gene uncertain. The CDR3 is made up of 13 amino acids. The V gene lost 2 bases and the J gene lost 2 bases, with 3 bases spanning the gap. The germline gives CDR1 MNHEY, CDR2 SVGAGI.

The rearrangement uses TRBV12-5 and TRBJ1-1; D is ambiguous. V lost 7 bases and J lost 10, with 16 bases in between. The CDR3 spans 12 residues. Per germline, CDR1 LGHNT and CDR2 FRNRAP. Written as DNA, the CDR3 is TGTGCTAGTGCCGACGGAGGGAACGGAGCTTTCTTT. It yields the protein CASADGGNGAFF. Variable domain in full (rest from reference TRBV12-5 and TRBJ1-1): DARVTQTPRHKVTEMGQEVTMRCQPILGHNTVFWYRQTMMQGLELLAYFRNRAPLDDSGMPKDRFSAEMPDATLATLKIQPSEPRDSAVYFCASADGGNGAFFGQGTRLTVV.

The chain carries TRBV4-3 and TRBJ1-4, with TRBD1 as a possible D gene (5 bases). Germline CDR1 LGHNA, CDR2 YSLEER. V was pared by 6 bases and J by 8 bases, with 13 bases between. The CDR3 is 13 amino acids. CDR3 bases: TGCGCCAGCAGAGGGGAGGGTGGGGAAAAACTGTTTTTT. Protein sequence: CASRGEGGEKLFF.

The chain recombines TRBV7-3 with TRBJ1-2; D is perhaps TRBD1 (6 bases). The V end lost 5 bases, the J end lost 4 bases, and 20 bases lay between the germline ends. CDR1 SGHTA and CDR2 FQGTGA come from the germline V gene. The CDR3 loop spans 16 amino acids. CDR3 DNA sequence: TGTGCCAGCAGCCCCCAAGGGGGAGCGGCAGGCTATGGCTACACCTTC. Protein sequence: CASSPQGGAAGYGYTF.

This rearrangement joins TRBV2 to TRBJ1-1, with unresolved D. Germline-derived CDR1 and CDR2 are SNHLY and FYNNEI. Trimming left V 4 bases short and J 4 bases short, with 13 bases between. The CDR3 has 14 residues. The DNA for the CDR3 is TGTGCCAGCAGTGGTACCCGGGTGAGCACTGAAGCTTTCTTT. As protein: CASSGTRVSTEAFF.

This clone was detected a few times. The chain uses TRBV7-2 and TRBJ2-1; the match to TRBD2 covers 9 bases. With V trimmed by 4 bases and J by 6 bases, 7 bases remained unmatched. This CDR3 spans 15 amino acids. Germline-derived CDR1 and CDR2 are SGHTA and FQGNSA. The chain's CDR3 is CASSYLAGNGNEQFF. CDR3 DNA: TGTGCCAGCAGCTACCTAGCGGGAAATGGCAATGAGCAGTTCTTC.

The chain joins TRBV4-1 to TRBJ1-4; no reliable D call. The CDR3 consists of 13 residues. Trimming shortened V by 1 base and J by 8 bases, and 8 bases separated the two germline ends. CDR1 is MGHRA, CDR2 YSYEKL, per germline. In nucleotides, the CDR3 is TGCGCCAGCAGCCAAGTAAGAGGGGAAAAACTGTTTTTT. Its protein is CASSQVRGEKLFF.

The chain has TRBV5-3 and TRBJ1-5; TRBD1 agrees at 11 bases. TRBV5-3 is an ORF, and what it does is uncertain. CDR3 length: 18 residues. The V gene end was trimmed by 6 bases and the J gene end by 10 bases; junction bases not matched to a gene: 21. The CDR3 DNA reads TGTGCCAGAATCCCGCTGCGGACAGGGGGCATGACAATCAGCCCCCAGCATTTT. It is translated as CARIPLRTGGMTISPQHF.

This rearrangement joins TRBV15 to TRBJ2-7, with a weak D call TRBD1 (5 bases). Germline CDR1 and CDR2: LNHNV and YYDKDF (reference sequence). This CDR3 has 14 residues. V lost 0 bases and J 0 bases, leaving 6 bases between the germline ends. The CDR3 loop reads CATSRDQGSYEQYF. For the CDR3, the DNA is TGTGCCACCAGCAGAGATCAGGGCTCCTACGAGCAGTACTTC.

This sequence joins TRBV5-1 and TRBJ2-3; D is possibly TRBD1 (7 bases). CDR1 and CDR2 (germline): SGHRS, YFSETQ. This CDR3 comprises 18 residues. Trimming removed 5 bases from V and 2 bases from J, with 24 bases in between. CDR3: CASRPQGVRGSDTDTQYF. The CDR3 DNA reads TGCGCCAGCAGACCGCAGGGGGTTCGGGGGAGTGACACAGATACGCAGTATTTT.

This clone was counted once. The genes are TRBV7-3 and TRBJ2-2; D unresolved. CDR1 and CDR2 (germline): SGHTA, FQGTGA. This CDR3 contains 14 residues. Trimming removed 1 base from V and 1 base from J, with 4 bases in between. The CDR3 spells CASSLIQNTGELFF. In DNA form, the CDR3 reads TGTGCCAGCAGCTTAATACAGAACACCGGGGAGCTGTTTTTT.

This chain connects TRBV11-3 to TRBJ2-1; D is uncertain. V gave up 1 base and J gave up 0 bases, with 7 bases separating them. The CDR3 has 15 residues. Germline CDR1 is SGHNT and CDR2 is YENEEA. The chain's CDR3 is CASSLATVSYNEQFF. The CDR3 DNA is TGTGCCAGCAGCTTAGCTACGGTCTCCTACAATGAGCAGTTCTTC.

The CDR3 DNA sequence: TGTGCCAGCAGCAAAGGAGAGGACGAGCAGTACTTC. As protein: CASSKGEDEQYF. The V and J genes are TRBV21-1 and TRBJ2-7; whether TRBD2, the table's D call, matches the DNA was not checked. TRBV21-1 is a recognized pseudogene. This CDR3 contains 12 residues.